The sequence of this TCR beta chain was determined in a study of blood T cells in healthy people across ages. In germline, CDR1 is SNHLY, CDR2 FYNNEI. The length of the CDR3 is 13 residues. The V and J ends lost 3 bases and 4 bases respectively, with 9 bases between them. A second PCR, run for about 7 to 11 cycles, used a sample-barcoded 5' primer plus a J-beta primer mix. One entry per CDR3 protein results from TCRdb running MiXCR on the 5' RACE reads. The sample has about 1.1 million distinct CDR3 sequences; approximately 38% are singletons. Sequencing used blood. The TCR comes from a man aged 18 to 35 in good health. This sequence joins TRBV2 and TRBJ1-2; D call uncertain. CDR3 in DNA: TGTGCCAGCAGTGAGGACGGATCCTATGGCTACACCTTC. This encodes CASSEDGSYGYTF.